This T cell receptor (beta chain) was identified in a study of PD-1 blockade in classical Hodgkin lymphoma. Study-wide results and limits: A significant rise in TCR diversity by C4D1 was seen for CD4+ but not CD8+ cells. Patients starting nivolumab under 1 year after ASCT were excluded. Repertoire difference causes, possibly disease activity or prior therapy, remain undefined.

The V end lost 3 bases, the J end lost 0 bases, and 16 bases lay between the germline ends. This CDR3 region has 17 residues. The V gene's germline CDR1 is SGDLS and CDR2 YYNGEE. Each patient experienced a relapse that followed autologous stem cell transplantation, and brentuximab vedotin exposure varied. Best outcomes ranged across complete response, partial response and progressive disease. The data were produced by immunoSEQ multiplex PCR, yet TCRdb's version contains in-frame clones alone and is incomplete. The table records about 25,000 clones, roughly two thirds of them present only once. Details on this clone: Its antigen is still unknown.

This sample comprised peripheral blood mononuclear cells (PBMCs), obtained at baseline. This TCR was recovered from a human donor with classical Hodgkin lymphoma. The J gene is TRBJ2-1, the V gene TRBV9; tentatively, D is TRBD1 (7 bases). In nucleotides, the CDR3 is TGTGCCAGCAGCGAGAGGGGGGACAGTTACTCCTACAATGAGCAGTTCTTC. Translation: CASSERGDSYSYNEQFF.